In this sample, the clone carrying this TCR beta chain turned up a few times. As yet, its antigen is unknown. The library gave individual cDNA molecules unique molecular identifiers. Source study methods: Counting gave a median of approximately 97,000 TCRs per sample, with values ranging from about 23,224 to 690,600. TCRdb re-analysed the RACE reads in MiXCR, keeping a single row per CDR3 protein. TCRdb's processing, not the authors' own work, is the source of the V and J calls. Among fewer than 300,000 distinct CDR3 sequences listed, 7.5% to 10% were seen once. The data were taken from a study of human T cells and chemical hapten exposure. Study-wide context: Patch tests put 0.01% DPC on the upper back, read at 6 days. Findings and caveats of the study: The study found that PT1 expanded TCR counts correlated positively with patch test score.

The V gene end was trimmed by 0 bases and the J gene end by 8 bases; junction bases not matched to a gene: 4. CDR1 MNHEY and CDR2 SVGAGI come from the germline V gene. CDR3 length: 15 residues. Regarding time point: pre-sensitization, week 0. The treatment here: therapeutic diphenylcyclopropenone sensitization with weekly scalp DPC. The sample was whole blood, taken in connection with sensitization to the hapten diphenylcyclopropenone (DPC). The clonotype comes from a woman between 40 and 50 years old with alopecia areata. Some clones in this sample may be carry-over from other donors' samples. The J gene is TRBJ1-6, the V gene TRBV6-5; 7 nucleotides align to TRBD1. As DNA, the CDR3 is TGTGCCAGCAGTTACTCAGGGGGCGCGGATTCACCCCTCCACTTT. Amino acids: CASSYSGGADSPLHF.